Sequencing of this T cell receptor (beta chain) was carried out in a study of brain T cells in children with intractable seizures. CDR3 size: 14 residues. Germline values: CDR1 MNHEY, CDR2 SMNVEV (reference sequence). Deletions cut 3 bases from V and 6 bases from J, with 12 bases between. Assay used: immunoSEQ multiplex PCR; TCRdb lists only in-frame clones, some missing. The sample shows roughly 69,000 clones, approximately 95% of them seen only once. This clone was counted a single time. The source was peripheral blood, collected at surgery. The chain recombines TRBV27 with TRBJ1-5; possibly TRBD1 for D (6 bases). This TCR was sampled from a boy under two years old with focal cortical dysplasia and intractable seizures. CDR3 sequence reads: CASSFRGGGQPQHF. CDR3 DNA sequence: TGTGCCAGCAGTTTTCGCGGGGGCGGTCAGCCCCAGCATTTT.